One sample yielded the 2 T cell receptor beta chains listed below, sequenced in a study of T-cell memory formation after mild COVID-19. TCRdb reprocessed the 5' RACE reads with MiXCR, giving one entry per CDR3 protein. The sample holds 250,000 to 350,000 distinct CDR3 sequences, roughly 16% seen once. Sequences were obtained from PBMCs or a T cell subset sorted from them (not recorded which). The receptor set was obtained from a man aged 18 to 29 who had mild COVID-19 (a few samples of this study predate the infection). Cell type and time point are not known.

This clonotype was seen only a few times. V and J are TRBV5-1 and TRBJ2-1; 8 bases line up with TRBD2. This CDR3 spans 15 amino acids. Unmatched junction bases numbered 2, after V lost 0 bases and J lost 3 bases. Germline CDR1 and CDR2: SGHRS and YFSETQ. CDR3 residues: CASSLELADYNEQFF. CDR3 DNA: TGCGCCAGCAGCTTGGAACTAGCGGACTACAATGAGCAGTTCTTC.

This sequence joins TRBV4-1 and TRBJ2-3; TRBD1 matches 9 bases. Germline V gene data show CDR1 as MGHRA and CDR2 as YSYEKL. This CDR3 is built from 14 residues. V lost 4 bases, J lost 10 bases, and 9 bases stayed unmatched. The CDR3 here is CASSLTIQGAAQYF. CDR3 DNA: TGCGCCAGCAGCCTTACAATACAGGGGGCTGCGCAGTATTTT.